Detailed here is one TCR beta chain. What it binds is unknown. This CDR3 is built from 16 residues. CDR1 and CDR2 from the germline V gene are SQVTM and ANQGSEA. Alongside a J-beta primer mix, a sample-barcoded 5' primer served in a second PCR lasting roughly 6 to 11 cycles. TCRdb independently ran MiXCR on the 5' RACE reads; one entry per CDR3 protein. Here the sample spans roughly 730,000 distinct CDR3 sequences, about 56% being singletons. These data are taken from a study of blood T cells in healthy people across ages. Study-level findings and limits: Estimates of diversity drawn from one million T cells were considered underestimates.

The chain recombines TRBV29-1 with TRBJ2-5; TRBD2 matches at 15 bases. The end of the DNA is better explained by TRBJ2-7, so the J call may be wrong. This sequence originates from a man aged 35 to 55 in good health. Specimen: blood. The CDR3 DNA is TGCAGCGTTGAAGGGGGACTAGCGGGAGGAGCTTACGAGCAGTACTTC. This sequence encodes CSVEGGLAGGAYEQYF.